A single sample gave rise to the 22 T cell receptor beta chains below, sequenced in a study of T-cell reconstitution after alpha-beta-depleted transplantation in children. TCRbeta library construction was performed incorporating unique molecular identifiers. A single record per CDR3 protein comes from TCRdb applying MiXCR to the PCR reads. The repertoire holds under 750,000 distinct CDR3 sequences, with 23% as singletons. This sample comprised PBMCs, mostly from graft donor cells, obtained 360 days after TCRalphabeta/CD19-depleted stem cell transplant. All receptors derive from a boy under two years old who had a stem cell transplant for acute myeloid leukemia, so the T cells may come from the graft donor.

The sample holds one count of this clonotype. A single base separates this from a much larger clone, so it may be a read error. The chain is built from TRBV7-4 and TRBJ2-1; TRBD2 might be the D (6 bases). The CDR3 covers 18 residues. The ends were cut back, 5 bases at V and 3 bases at J, with 23 bases in the middle. The V gene's germline CDR1 is SGHVT and CDR2 SQSDAQ. Here the CDR3 DNA reads TGTGCCAGCAGCCCCCTCGCGGCCGTGACTAGTAGCTACAATGAGCAGTTCTTC. Protein sequence: CASSPLAAVTSSYNEQFF.

The J gene is TRBJ2-1, the V gene TRBV24-1; maybe TRBD1 (5 bases). Per the germline V gene, CDR1 is KGHDR and CDR2 is SFDVKD. Trimming removed 5 bases at V and 2 bases at J, with 15 bases between. The CDR3 is 16 residues long. The chain's CDR3 is CATSAKGRSPYNEQFF. The CDR3 coding sequence is TGTGCCACCAGTGCGAAGGGGCGAAGTCCCTACAATGAGCAGTTCTTC.

V gene TRBV5-6 combines with J gene TRBJ1-5; 7 bases agree with TRBD1. The V and J ends lost 2 bases and 6 bases, in that order; junction bases with no gene match: 5. CDR1 and CDR2 (germline): SGHDT, YYEEEE. The CDR3 is made up of 14 amino acids. CDR3 sequence (DNA): TGTGCCAGCAGCTTACGGTCAGGGGGTCAGCCCCAGCATTTT. It codes for CASSLRSGGQPQHF.

The chain carries TRBV6-2 or TRBV6-3 and TRBJ2-7; no clear D. CDR1 and CDR2 (germline): MNHEY, SVGEGT. There are 14 residues in the CDR3. The V and J ends lost 4 bases and 1 base respectively, with 11 bases between them. CDR3 nucleotide sequence: TGTGCCAGCAGTTTAATAGGCGGATCCTACGAGCAGTACTTC. Its protein is CASSLIGGSYEQYF.

There are many counts of this clonotype. This rearrangement joins TRBV9 to TRBJ1-6; possible D gene TRBD1, 5 bases. V was clipped by 2 bases and J by 11 bases, with 14 bases between them. Germline values: CDR1 SGDLS, CDR2 YYNGEE. The CDR3 is 14 residues long. The CDR3 bases are TGTGCCAGCAGCGTTAGAGGGGATGGAGCACCCCTCCACTTT. This gives the protein CASSVRGDGAPLHF.

There are a few counts of this clonotype. This chain connects TRBV6-1 to TRBJ1-2, with 7 bases that match TRBD1. Per the germline V gene, CDR1 is MNHNS and CDR2 is SASEGT. The CDR3 sequence is 15 residues long. The junction had 10 bases not matched to a gene; V was cut back by 7 bases and J by 2 bases. CDR3: CASTAWSGQNYGYTF. DNA for the CDR3: TGTGCCAGCACGGCCTGGTCGGGACAGAACTATGGCTACACCTTC.

The sample holds a few counts of this clonotype. The chain employs TRBV12-3 or TRBV12-4 and TRBJ2-3; no reliable D call. The CDR3 spans 12 residues. V shed 3 bases and J shed 3 bases, with 4 bases lying between them. The CDR3 is CASSFETDTQYF. In DNA, the CDR3 is TGTGCCAGCAGTTTTGAAACAGATACGCAGTATTTT.

This clonotype turned up a few times. The chain combines TRBV19 with TRBJ2-7, with 10 positions matching TRBD1. There are 15 residues in the CDR3. Germline V gene data show CDR1 as LNHDA and CDR2 as SQIVND (reference sequence). V lost 3 bases, J lost 4 bases, and 6 bases stayed unmatched. CDR3 region: CASSMKGTGVYEQYF. The CDR3 DNA is TGTGCCAGTAGTATGAAGGGGACAGGGGTTTACGAGCAGTACTTC.

This clonotype was detected a few times. The CDR3 spells CASSPVTGPGETQYF. As DNA, the CDR3 is TGTGCCAGCAGCCCAGTTACCGGGCCGGGAGAGACCCAGTACTTC. This chain connects TRBV7-6 to TRBJ2-5; D not certain. Germline-derived CDR1 and CDR2 are SGHVS and FNYEAQ. The V end was cut by 5 bases, the J end by 4 bases, with 17 bases between. CDR3 length equals 15 residues.

This clonotype was seen repeatedly, ten times or more. V usage is TRBV27 and J usage is TRBJ2-1, with no clear D. Germline lookup yields CDR1 MNHEY and CDR2 SMNVEV (reference sequence). Trimming took 7 bases from V and 15 from J, leaving 7 bases between them. The CDR3 covers 8 residues. The CDR3 bases are TGTGCCAGCACGATCCCGTTCTTC. Its protein is CASTIPFF.

The genes are TRBV2 and TRBJ2-1; the D is unclear. CDR1 and CDR2 (germline): SNHLY, FYNNEI. The CDR3 loop spans 13 amino acids. Trimming stripped 7 bases from V and 4 bases from J, with 11 bases between. The CDR3 nucleotides read TGTGCCAGCATGGTAGAGCCGTACAATGAGCAGTTCTTC. As protein: CASMVEPYNEQFF.

This clonotype was observed a handful of times. The chain recombines TRBV4-1 with TRBJ2-1; D possibly corresponds to TRBD1 (5 bases). The CDR3 has 13 amino acids. Germline CDR1 is MGHRA and CDR2 is YSYEKL. V lost 3 bases and J 7 bases, leaving 10 bases between the germline ends. As DNA, the CDR3 is TGCGCCAGCAGCCAGGCTACAGGTAATGAGCAGTTCTTC. Translation: CASSQATGNEQFF.

The genes are TRBV10-3 and TRBJ2-2, with a weak D call TRBD1 (5 bases). In germline, CDR1 is ENHRY, CDR2 SYGVKD. The V and J ends lost 8 bases and 8 bases respectively, with 12 bases between them. This CDR3 is built from 12 residues. For the CDR3, the DNA is TGTGCCATCGCTGAAAGGGGTGGGGAGCTGTTTTTT. Protein: CAIAERGGELFF.

This chain joins TRBV19 and TRBJ2-1; D may be TRBD2 (6 bases). The V end lost 0 bases, the J end lost 6 bases, and 12 bases lay between the germline ends. Germline loops: CDR1 LNHDA, CDR2 SQIVND (reference sequence). This CDR3 spans 15 amino acids. The CDR3 nucleotides are TGTGCCAGTAGTATAGATCGGAGAGCGGGCAATGAGCAGTTCTTC. Residues: CASSIDRRAGNEQFF.

This chain connects TRBV12-3 or TRBV12-4 to TRBJ2-1, with D maybe TRBD2 (5 bases). This CDR3 spans 17 amino acids. Between the trimmed V and J ends, which lost 5 bases and 6 bases, there was a span of 23 bases. The CDR3 loop reads CASSNGERLGLPNEQFF. Here the CDR3 DNA reads TGTGCCAGCAGTAACGGGGAGCGCCTTGGTCTGCCCAATGAGCAGTTCTTC.

This chain connects TRBV20-1 to TRBJ2-7; D possibly matches TRBD1 or TRBD2 (5 bases each). Trimming pared 3 bases from V and 1 base from J, leaving 22 bases between. Germline V lookup: CDR1 DFQATT, CDR2 SNEGSKA (reference sequence). CDR3 length: 17 amino acids. CDR3 loop: CSASGPGDAYTSYEQYF. CDR3 sequence (DNA): TGCAGTGCTAGCGGTCCCGGGGACGCCTATACTTCCTACGAGCAGTACTTC.

This clonotype has ten or more counts. The chain links TRBV4-1 to TRBJ2-6, with D possibly TRBD2 on 5 matching bases. Per germline, CDR1 MGHRA and CDR2 YSYEKL. V was clipped by 0 bases and J by 1 base, with 13 bases between them. The CDR3 has 18 residues. CDR3 DNA: TGCGCCAGCAGCCAAGAAGGAGGACTTCGATCTGGGGCCAACGTCCTGACTTTC. As protein: CASSQEGGLRSGANVLTF.

In its sample, this clonotype was seen many times. The J gene is TRBJ2-7, the V gene TRBV29-1; D perhaps matches TRBD1 (5 bases). The CDR3 extends over 13 amino acids. Trimming removed 2 bases at V and 0 bases at J, with 8 bases between. The germline V gene has CDR1 SQVTM and CDR2 ANQGSEA. The CDR3 nucleotides are TGCAGCGTTGAATCTAGGGGCTCCTACGAGCAGTACTTC. This translates into CSVESRGSYEQYF.

This clonotype was found a few times. This rearrangement joins TRBV7-3 to TRBJ2-6, with D perhaps matching TRBD1 (6 bases). With 0 bases removed from V and 10 bases from J, the gap between germline ends came to 13 bases. Looked up from germline, CDR1 is SGHTA and CDR2 is FQGTGA. The CDR3 consists of 15 residues. In DNA form, the CDR3 reads TGTGCCAGCAGCTTAACGACTGGGACACGGAACGTCCTGACTTTC. It yields the protein CASSLTTGTRNVLTF.

Ten or more counts support this clonotype. This chain uses TRBV6-5 with TRBJ2-2; D not certain. CDR3 length: 14 amino acids. The germline V gene encodes CDR1 MNHEY and CDR2 SVGAGI. V lost 9 bases to trimming and J lost 1 base, with 12 bases between them. The CDR3 protein is CASAVAGNTGELFF. The CDR3 DNA reads as TGTGCCAGTGCGGTTGCAGGGAACACCGGGGAGCTGTTTTTT.

CDR3 region: CSARDGAGQETQYF. Written as DNA, the CDR3 is TGCAGTGCTAGAGATGGAGCGGGGCAAGAGACCCAGTACTTC. V is TRBV20-1 and J is TRBJ2-5; TRBD2 matches 7 bases. The CDR3 is 14 residues long. V was pared by 0 bases and J by 2 bases, with 3 bases of the junction left unmatched. Germline V CDR1 and CDR2: DFQATT, SNEGSKA (reference sequence).

This clonotype has a handful of counts. The chain is built from TRBV20-1 and TRBJ2-5; unclear D gene. V lost 6 bases and J 0 bases, leaving 8 bases between the germline ends. The CDR3 is made up of 12 amino acids. Germline CDR1 DFQATT, CDR2 SNEGSKA (reference sequence). CDR3 sequence: CSAALYQETQYF. For the CDR3, the DNA is TGCAGTGCGGCTCTGTACCAAGAGACCCAGTACTTC.